This TCR beta chain was recorded in a study of neurological immune-mediated disorders. The making of cDNA relied on 5'RACE with 10-nucleotide random UMIs. In TCRdb, the 5' RACE reads were re-called with MiXCR into one record per CDR3 protein. The sample holds about 59,000 distinct CDR3 sequences, 10% to 15% seen once. Germline V lookup: CDR1 SGDLS, CDR2 YYNGEE. With 3 bases clipped from V and 7 bases from J, the junction kept 14 bases outside the gene matches. The CDR3 extends over 18 amino acids. Study-wide points: Across subjects, expanded clones had no CDR3 amino acid sequences in common, pointing to private repertoires in all groups. The level of TCR clonal expansion was highest in patients with HTLV-1-associated myelopathy and lowest in multiple sclerosis, where it fell below the level seen in healthy controls.

This clonotype has at least ten counts. The antigen is undetermined. The starting material, 2 million PBMCs stored at -80 C, gave rise to the unsorted libraries. The sequence derives from a woman aged 60-75 years with HTLV-1-associated myelopathy (HAM/TSP). The sample consisted of PBMCs. The chain carries TRBV9 and TRBJ2-1; 12 bases are shared with TRBD2. The CDR3 coding sequence is TGTGCCAGCAGCGCCCGACTGACTAGCGGGAGCCCCCGGAATGAGCAGTTCTTC. This codes for CASSARLTSGSPRNEQFF.